This entry describes one TCR beta chain. Its antigen is unknown. These data originate in a study of T cell responses to AZD1222 COVID-19 vaccine. On the study more broadly: Pooled in the analysis were second doses at about 4 or about 12 weeks. Study-wide points: Females made up more of the donors, who were largely white British, and clonal diversity may have come out too low. Repertoires were sampled only after the peak T cell response. Increases in Spike-specific TCR breadth and depth were seen after two AZD1222 doses.

Germline CDR1 SGHRS, CDR2 YFSETQ. The CDR3 spans 17 residues. The V end lost 4 bases, the J end lost 4 bases, and 20 bases lay between the germline ends. Assay used: immunoSEQ multiplex PCR; TCRdb lists only in-frame clones, some missing. The sample has 100,000 to 150,000 clones, roughly 84% seen once. The starting material was peripheral blood, obtained on day 0 of AZD1222 vaccination. The chain has TRBV5-1 and TRBJ1-4; TRBD1 might be the D (6 bases). The clonotype originates from an adult in good health. The CDR3 sequence is CASSGGGRGGGNEKLFF. The CDR3 nucleotides read TGCGCCAGCAGCGGGGGCGGCAGGGGTGGAGGTAATGAAAAACTGTTTTTT.